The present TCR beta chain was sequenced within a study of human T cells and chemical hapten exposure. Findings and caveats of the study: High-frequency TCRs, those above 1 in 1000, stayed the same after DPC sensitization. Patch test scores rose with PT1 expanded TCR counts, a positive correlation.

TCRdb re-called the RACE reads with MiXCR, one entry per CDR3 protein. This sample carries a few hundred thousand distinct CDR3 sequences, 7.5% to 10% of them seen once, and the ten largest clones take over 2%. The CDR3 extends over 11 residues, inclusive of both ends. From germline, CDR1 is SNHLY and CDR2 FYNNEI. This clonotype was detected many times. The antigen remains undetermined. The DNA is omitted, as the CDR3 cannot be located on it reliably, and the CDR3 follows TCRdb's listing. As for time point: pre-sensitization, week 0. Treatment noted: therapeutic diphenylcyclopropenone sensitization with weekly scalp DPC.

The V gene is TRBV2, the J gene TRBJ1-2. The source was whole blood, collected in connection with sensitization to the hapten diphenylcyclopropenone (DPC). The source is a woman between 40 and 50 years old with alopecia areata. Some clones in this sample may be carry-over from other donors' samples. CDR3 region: CASSSSGGYTF.